Many counts were recorded for the clone carrying this T cell receptor beta chain. No antigen is known for it. The V and J ends lost 4 bases and 0 bases respectively, with 10 bases between them. The germline V gene has CDR1 DFQATT and CDR2 SNEGSKA (reference sequence). The CDR3 runs 13 residues. This sample is part of a study of spatial heterogeneity in lung cancer. Across the whole study: The donor population consisted of some 72 patients with untreated, early-stage non-small cell lung cancer. Sequencing was performed on follow-up PBMC samples when available, collected at a median of roughly two years after resection.

Time point specified: blood at routine non-recurrence follow-up after resection. Unsorted whole RNA from tumor, nontumor lung or frozen PBMC underwent sequencing. TCRdb reprocessed the 5' RACE reads via MiXCR and lists one record per CDR3 protein. This table has around 120,000 distinct CDR3 sequences, 12% appearing once. Study results and limitations: The appearance of ubiquitous expanded tumor TCRs in blood was greater at resection than follow-up.

The TCR was taken from a male donor with early-stage non-small cell lung cancer. The sequencing used PBMCs, collected at follow-up. The genes are TRBV20-1 and TRBJ2-7, with no clear D. This CDR3 is CSAKWPNSYEQYF. The DNA for the CDR3 is TGCAGTGCTAAGTGGCCGAACTCCTACGAGCAGTACTTC.